This T cell receptor (beta chain) derives from a study of T cells in localized non-small cell lung cancer. Germline V lookup: CDR1 MGHRA, CDR2 YSYEKL. The CDR3 has 13 amino acids. The V end was cut by 5 bases, the J end by 1 base, with 8 bases between. Libraries were prepared by immunoSEQ multiplex PCR; TCRdb keeps only in-frame clonotypes and omits some of them. The table has some 30,000 clones, about 90% seen once. Points from the study as a whole: Uninvolved nearby lung showed the greatest T cell clonality, exceeding that found in tumor. Multi-region tumor sequencing was not done, so intratumor heterogeneity could not be excluded.

Comment on this clone: Its antigen is not identified.

The source of this sequence is a man aged 35-69 years with stage II lung adenocarcinoma. The material was PBMCs, obtained before any cancer treatment. J is TRBJ1-1 and V is TRBV4-1; possibly TRBD1 for D (5 bases). The CDR3 nucleotides read TGCGCCAGCAGCATCGACAGGAACACTGAAGCTTTCTTT. This sequence encodes CASSIDRNTEAFF.